A single sample gave rise to the 30 T cell receptor beta chains below, sequenced in a study of follicular helper T cells after annual influenza vaccination. The time point was: 2014-2015 season, 7 days after vaccination. Profiled with immunoSEQ multiplex PCR; TCRdb holds only in-frame clones, not every one. The sample lists 9,000 to 13,000 clones, about four fifths occurring once. The sequencing used CXCR5- memory CD4+ T cells sorted from blood, collected 7 days after influenza vaccination. The receptors were gathered from an adult who received the influenza vaccine.

V gene TRBV5-6 combines with J gene TRBJ1-3; the D is unclear. CDR3 length: 13 residues. Germline V gives CDR1 SGHDT, CDR2 YYEEEE. Trimming removed 1 base from V and 0 bases from J, with 2 bases in between. The CDR3 loop is CASSLSSGNTIYF. For the CDR3, the DNA is TGTGCCAGCAGCTTGAGCTCTGGAAACACCATATATTTT.

The V gene is TRBV7-8, the J gene TRBJ2-1; TRBD1 is a possible D gene (5 bases). This CDR3 region has 16 residues. Per germline, CDR1 SGHVS and CDR2 FQNEAQ. Trimming took off 0 bases at V and 4 bases at J, with 13 bases between the two ends. The CDR3: CASSLARQGKYNEQFF. The CDR3 DNA follows: TGTGCCAGCAGCTTAGCGCGTCAGGGAAAATACAATGAGCAGTTCTTC.

V gene TRBV28 combines with J gene TRBJ2-7; the D gene is possibly TRBD1 (6 bases). Germline CDR1 reads MDHEN; CDR2 reads SYDVKM. This CDR3 is 12 amino acids long. The V end lost 6 bases, the J end lost 3 bases, and 9 bases lay between the germline ends. CDR3 protein: CASRRGGYEQYF. The CDR3 nucleotides read TGTGCCAGCAGGAGAGGGGGCTACGAGCAGTACTTC.

This chain joins TRBV7-2 and TRBJ1-6, with D possibly TRBD1 on 6 matching bases. Trimming stripped 5 bases from V and 10 bases from J, with 21 bases between. CDR3 size: 16 residues. In germline, CDR1 is SGHTA, CDR2 FQGNSA. CDR3 nucleotides: TGTGCCAGCAGCAACACAGGGACCCCCATATTCTCACCCCTCCACTTT. Protein: CASSNTGTPIFSPLHF.

A single count supports this clone. J is TRBJ2-3 and V is TRBV7-9; D ambiguous. CDR1 is SEHNR, CDR2 FQNEAQ, per germline (reference sequence). Trimming took 2 bases from V and 1 from J, leaving 10 bases between them. The CDR3 is 15 residues long. The CDR3 spells CASSLLQSGTDTQYF. CDR3 sequence (DNA): TGTGCCAGCAGCTTATTACAGTCAGGCACAGATACGCAGTATTTT.

In this sample, this clone turned up once. The CDR3 spells CASSVGTSGTYQETQYF. CDR3 sequence (DNA): TGTGCCAGCAGCGTAGGGACTAGCGGGACGTACCAAGAGACCCAGTACTTC. This sequence joins TRBV9 and TRBJ2-5; TRBD2 aligns across 12 bases. This CDR3 region has 17 residues. Trimming at V came to 0 bases and at J to 0 bases, leaving 3 bases not matched to a gene. Germline CDR1 and CDR2: SGDLS and YYNGEE.

The CDR3 protein is CASSMRTSGRNNEQFF. The CDR3 bases are TGTGCCAGCAGCATGCGGACTAGCGGGAGGAACAATGAGCAGTTCTTC. The V call is TRBV7-2, the J call TRBJ2-1; 14 nucleotides align to TRBD2. This CDR3 comprises 16 residues. Germline V CDR1 and CDR2: SGHTA, FQGNSA. With V trimmed by 5 bases and J by 5 bases, 5 bases remained unmatched. The complete variable domain, with remaining parts taken from reference TRBV7-2 and TRBJ2-1, reads GAGVSQSPSNKVTEKGKDVELRCDPISGHTALYWYRQSLGQGLEFLIYFQGNSAPDKSGLPSDRFSAERTGGSVSTLTIQRTQQEDSAVYLCASSMRTSGRNNEQFFGPGTRLTVL.

The V and J genes are TRBV6-5 and TRBJ1-5; a possible D gene is TRBD1 (6 bases). Trimming left V 2 bases short and J 6 bases short, with 11 bases between. The CDR3 has 14 amino acids. Germline V gene data show CDR1 as MNHEY and CDR2 as SVGAGI. The DNA of the CDR3 is TGTGCCAGCAGTTACAGCGGGGGGCCTCAGCCCCAGCATTTT. The encoded protein is CASSYSGGPQPQHF.

The chain joins TRBV4-1 to TRBJ1-2, with D tentatively TRBD1 (5 bases). Trimming left V 5 bases short and J 4 bases short, with 14 bases between. The CDR3 covers 14 residues. Germline V gene lookup returns CDR1 MGHRA and CDR2 YSYEKL. The CDR3 bases are TGCGCCAGCAGCAGCGGGGGTTTTAGCTATGGCTACACCTTC. It specifies CASSSGGFSYGYTF.

The rearrangement links TRBV27 to TRBJ1-1, with D possibly being TRBD1 (5 bases). CDR1 MNHEY and CDR2 SMNVEV come from the germline V gene (reference sequence). V shed 2 bases and J shed 4 bases, with 17 bases lying between them. The CDR3 has 16 amino acids. The chain's CDR3 is CASSLQTLGGATEAFF. The CDR3 DNA follows: TGTGCCAGCAGTTTACAAACTTTGGGCGGGGCCACTGAAGCTTTCTTT.

The genes are TRBV25-1 and TRBJ2-7, with TRBD2 matching over 9 bases. The trim removed 3 bases at V and 3 bases at J, leaving 6 bases unmatched. From germline, CDR1 is MGHDK and CDR2 SYGVNS. CDR3 length equals 15 residues. CDR3 sequence (DNA): TGTGCCAGCAGTGAGATGAGCGGGAGGAGCTACGAGCAGTACTTC. Protein product: CASSEMSGRSYEQYF.

The count of this clone is one. This sequence joins TRBV5-8 and TRBJ2-1; 9 bases agree with TRBD2. The CDR3 runs 15 residues. V gave up 1 base and J gave up 7 bases; unmatched junction bases: 6. Germline loops: CDR1 SGHTS, CDR2 YDEGEE. CDR3 amino acids: CASSLRASGMNEQFF. In DNA form, the CDR3 reads TGTGCCAGCAGCTTGCGGGCTAGCGGGATGAATGAGCAGTTCTTC.

The rearrangement joins TRBV19 to TRBJ2-1; TRBD2 agrees at 7 bases. V lost 3 bases, J lost 7 bases, and 18 bases stayed unmatched. Germline CDR1 LNHDA, CDR2 SQIVND (reference sequence). The CDR3 covers 18 residues. CDR3 sequence: CASSIPAGFSTQWNEQFF. CDR3 DNA: TGTGCCAGTAGTATTCCAGCGGGATTCTCTACGCAATGGAATGAGCAGTTCTTC.

The V call is TRBV7-2, the J call TRBJ1-4, with D perhaps TRBD1 (5 bases). V lost 5 bases and J 4 bases, leaving 14 bases between the germline ends. The CDR3 sequence is 15 residues long. Germline V gene data show CDR1 as SGHTA and CDR2 as FQGNSA. The CDR3 DNA sequence: TGTGCCAGCAGCCTCTCCGGGACGGGTAATGAAAAACTGTTTTTT. This sequence encodes CASSLSGTGNEKLFF.

This rearrangement joins TRBV6-1 to TRBJ1-1; 10 bases fit TRBD1. After removal of 4 bases from V and 5 bases from J, the junction contained 16 bases not matched to a gene. This CDR3 contains 18 residues. CDR1 and CDR2 from the germline V gene are MNHNS and SASEGT. The CDR3 coding sequence is TGTGCCAGCAGTGCCTCGACCGGGACAGGGGCGCGGGATACTGAAGCTTTCTTT. Protein product: CASSASTGTGARDTEAFF.

This chain uses TRBV30 with TRBJ1-2; 9 bases line up with TRBD1. The germline V gene has CDR1 GTSNPN and CDR2 SVGIG (reference sequence). Trimming removed 4 bases from V and 4 bases from J; junction bases left unmatched: 1. The CDR3 is 12 residues long. DNA of the CDR3: TGTGCCTGGATGACAGGGGGCTATGGCTACACCTTC. Encoded protein: CAWMTGGYGYTF.

V usage is TRBV5-1 and J usage is TRBJ2-1; D is uncertain. This CDR3 is built from 12 residues. Trimming shortened V by 3 bases and J by 9 bases, and 10 bases separated the two germline ends. The germline gives CDR1 SGHRS, CDR2 YFSETQ. DNA for the CDR3: TGCGCCAGCAGCTGGAAGGACGTTGAGCAGTTCTTC. Protein: CASSWKDVEQFF.

This CDR3 reads CATSRGGAGWGRYYEQYF. DNA for the CDR3: TGTGCCACCAGCAGAGGAGGGGCTGGGTGGGGACGCTACTACGAGCAGTACTTC. This chain uses TRBV15 with TRBJ2-7, with D tentatively TRBD1 or TRBD2 (5 bases each). The V end was cut by 1 base, the J end by 3 bases, with 22 bases between. In germline, CDR1 is LNHNV, CDR2 YYDKDF (reference sequence). The CDR3 consists of 18 residues. Complete variable domain (other parts from reference TRBV15 and TRBJ2-7): DAMVIQNPRYQVTQFGKPVTLSCSQTLNHNVMYWYQQKSSQAPKLLFHYYDKDFNNEADTPDNFQSRRPNTSFCFLDIRSPGLGDTAMYLCATSRGGAGWGRYYEQYFGPGTRLTVT.

This rearrangement joins TRBV9 to TRBJ2-3; TRBD2 agrees at 13 bases. The CDR3 extends over 16 amino acids. J gave up 0 bases and V 4 bases, and 2 bases lay outside the gene matches. Germline-derived CDR1 and CDR2 are SGDLS and YYNGEE. Here the CDR3 DNA reads TGTGCCAGCAGCATGACTAGCGGGGGGAGCACAGATACGCAGTATTTT. This encodes CASSMTSGGSTDTQYF.

This chain connects TRBV29-1 to TRBJ2-7; tentatively, D is TRBD1 (6 bases). Trimming removed 1 base at V and 2 bases at J, with 9 bases between. Looked up from germline, CDR1 is SQVTM and CDR2 is ANQGSEA. The CDR3 is made up of 13 amino acids. This chain's CDR3 is CSVEAGDTYEQYF. The CDR3 coding sequence is TGCAGCGTTGAAGCAGGGGACACCTACGAGCAGTACTTC.

The CDR3 DNA reads TGTGCCAGCTCACCACCCAGCGGGAGGGCAGGTGAGCAGTTCTTC. As protein: CASSPPSGRAGEQFF. The chain has TRBV18 and TRBJ2-1, with 10 bases matching TRBD2. This CDR3 is 15 amino acids long. Losses at the gene ends were 0 bases for V and 9 bases for J; bases not matched to a gene: 5. The V gene's germline CDR1 is KGHSH and CDR2 LQKENI.

The CDR3 nucleotides are TGTGCCATCAGTGAGATTGGTGGGGGAACTAGCTCTGGAAACACCATATATTTT. It is translated as CAISEIGGGTSSGNTIYF. The genes are TRBV10-3 and TRBJ1-3; D is perhaps TRBD1 (5 bases). The V gene lost 2 bases and the J gene lost 0 bases, with 17 bases spanning the gap. The CDR3 runs to 18 residues. Germline V lookup: CDR1 ENHRY, CDR2 SYGVKD.

This clone was detected only a few times. J is TRBJ1-5 and V is TRBV19; D is uncertain. The CDR3 has 17 amino acids. The germline CDR1 and CDR2 sequences are LNHDA and SQIVND (reference sequence). V was trimmed by 0 bases and J by 3 bases, leaving 15 bases between them. The CDR3: CASSIEMGRETNQPQHF. The DNA for the CDR3 is TGTGCCAGTAGTATAGAAATGGGCCGGGAAACCAATCAGCCCCAGCATTTT.

CDR3 residues: CAISERGAAANEKLFF. The CDR3 DNA reads as TGTGCCATCAGTGAGCGAGGGGCCGCGGCTAATGAAAAACTGTTTTTT. The chain is built from TRBV10-3 and TRBJ1-4; tentatively, D is TRBD1 (5 bases). The germline V gene encodes CDR1 ENHRY and CDR2 SYGVKD. CDR3 length equals 16 residues. The V gene lost 2 bases and the J gene lost 3 bases, with 13 bases spanning the gap.

The rearrangement uses TRBV9 and TRBJ2-5, with a possible D match to TRBD1 (5 bases). CDR1 and CDR2 (germline): SGDLS, YYNGEE. Trimming stripped 0 bases from V and 5 bases from J, with 14 bases between. This CDR3 region has 15 residues. CDR3: CASSVGDSKRETQYF. Written as DNA, the CDR3 is TGTGCCAGCAGCGTAGGCGACAGTAAGAGGGAGACCCAGTACTTC.

This clone has more than one count but fewer than ten. The chain carries TRBV2 and TRBJ1-2; possibly TRBD1 for D (6 bases). The germline V gene has CDR1 SNHLY and CDR2 FYNNEI. CDR3 size: 13 residues. Trimming took off 1 base at V and 7 bases at J, with 10 bases between the two ends. The CDR3 region has the DNA TGTGCCAGCAGTGAAGTACAGGGCTCTGGCTACACCTTC. Translation: CASSEVQGSGYTF. Using reference TRBV2 and TRBJ1-2 for the parts outside the CDR3, the full variable domain is EPEVTQTPSHQVTQMGQEVILRCVPISNHLYFYWYRQILGQKVEFLVSFYNNEISEKSEIFDDQFSVERPDGSNFTLKIRSTKLEDSAMYFCASSEVQGSGYTFGSGTRLTVV.

The chain employs TRBV5-1 and TRBJ2-5; 7 bases are shared with TRBD2. CDR1 is SGHRS and CDR2 is YFSETQ in the germline V gene. J was trimmed by 1 base and V by 0 bases; bases with no gene match: 3. The CDR3 extends over 15 amino acids. The DNA for the CDR3 is TGCGCCAGCAGCTTGGATGGGACTATCCAAGAGACCCAGTACTTC. This translates into CASSLDGTIQETQYF.

The gene calls are TRBV30 and TRBJ1-5; TRBD1 matches at 7 bases. The germline gives CDR1 GTSNPN, CDR2 SVGIG (reference sequence). The CDR3 has 13 amino acids. V lost 5 bases to trimming and J lost 3 bases; unmatched junction nucleotides: 4. The CDR3: CAWAGGNNQPQHF. The CDR3 DNA follows: TGTGCCTGGGCAGGGGGGAACAATCAGCCCCAGCATTTT. The whole variable domain, filled in from reference TRBV30 and TRBJ1-5, reads SQTIHQWPATLVQPVGSPLSLECTVEGTSNPNLYWYRQAAGRGLQLLFYSVGIGQISSEVPQNLSASRPQDRQFILSSKKLLLSDSGFYLCAWAGGNNQPQHFGDGTRLSIL.

This sequence joins TRBV9 and TRBJ2-1; D remains ambiguous. This CDR3 region has 15 residues. CDR1 and CDR2 from the germline V gene are SGDLS and YYNGEE. Trimming pared 0 bases from V and 8 bases from J, leaving 15 bases between. The CDR3: CASSVDPYLTDEQFF. The CDR3 DNA reads as TGTGCCAGCAGCGTAGATCCGTACCTCACGGATGAGCAGTTCTTC.

The rearrangement uses TRBV19 and TRBJ1-5, with 7 bases identical to TRBD1. The CDR3 contains 16 residues. Germline V lookup: CDR1 LNHDA, CDR2 SQIVND (reference sequence). V trimming: 4 bases; J trimming: 6 bases; junction bases outside the gene matches: 12. The CDR3 loop reads CASSTNRGGVGQPQHF. The CDR3 bases are TGTGCCAGTAGTACCAACAGGGGTGGGGTGGGTCAGCCCCAGCATTTT.